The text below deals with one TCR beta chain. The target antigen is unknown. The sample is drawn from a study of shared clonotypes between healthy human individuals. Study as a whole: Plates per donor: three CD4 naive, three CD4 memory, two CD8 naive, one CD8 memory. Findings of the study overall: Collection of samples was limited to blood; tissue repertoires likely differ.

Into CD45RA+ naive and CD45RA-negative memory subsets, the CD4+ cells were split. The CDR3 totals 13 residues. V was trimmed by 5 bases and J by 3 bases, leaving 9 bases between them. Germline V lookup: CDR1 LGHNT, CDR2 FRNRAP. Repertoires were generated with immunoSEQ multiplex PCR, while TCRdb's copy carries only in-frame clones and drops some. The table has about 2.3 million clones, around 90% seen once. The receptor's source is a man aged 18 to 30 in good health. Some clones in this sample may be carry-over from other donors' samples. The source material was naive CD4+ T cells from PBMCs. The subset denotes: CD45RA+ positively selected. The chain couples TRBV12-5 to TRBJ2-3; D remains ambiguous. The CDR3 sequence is CASGPLHTDTQYF. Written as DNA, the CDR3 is TGTGCTAGTGGTCCTCTACATACAGATACGCAGTATTTT.